This T cell receptor (beta chain) appears in the sequencing data of a study of shared clonotypes between healthy human individuals. Genomic DNA (from each subset) was split evenly across several immunoSEQ plates. Per the study methods: Junction-only immunoSEQ data arrived without quality scores, meaning filtering differed. Sequencing used immunoSEQ multiplex PCR; TCRdb keeps in-frame clones, though not all of them. The DNA gave D and trimming, while V, J and clone size come from that table. The data show about 2.2 million clones, with around 95% seen just once and roughly 1.7% held by the top ten. CD8 cells classed as naive were CD45RO-negative and positively selected for CCR7, excluding terminally differentiated effector memory CD45RA+ cells. Study-wide results and caveats: Expectations were that clonotype sharing among donors would be affected by sequencing depth. Sharing across four donors was highest in naive CD4 (around 5%) and lowest in memory CD8 (approximately 0.4%).

This CDR3 has 19 residues. Unmatched junction bases numbered 13, after V lost 3 bases and J lost 1 base. Germline CDR1 MNHEY, CDR2 SMNVEV (reference sequence). With regard to this clone: Its target is unknown.

The sample taken for sequencing was naive CD8+ T cells from PBMCs. V is TRBV27 and J is TRBJ2-2; 8 bases line up with TRBD2. The sequence came from a man between 18 and 29 years old in good health. Some clones in this sample may be carry-over from other donors' samples. The CDR3 region has the DNA TGTGCCAGCAGTTTTAATAGCGGGATAACTTCCGAGAACACCGGGGAGCTGTTTTTT. Its translation is CASSFNSGITSENTGELFF.